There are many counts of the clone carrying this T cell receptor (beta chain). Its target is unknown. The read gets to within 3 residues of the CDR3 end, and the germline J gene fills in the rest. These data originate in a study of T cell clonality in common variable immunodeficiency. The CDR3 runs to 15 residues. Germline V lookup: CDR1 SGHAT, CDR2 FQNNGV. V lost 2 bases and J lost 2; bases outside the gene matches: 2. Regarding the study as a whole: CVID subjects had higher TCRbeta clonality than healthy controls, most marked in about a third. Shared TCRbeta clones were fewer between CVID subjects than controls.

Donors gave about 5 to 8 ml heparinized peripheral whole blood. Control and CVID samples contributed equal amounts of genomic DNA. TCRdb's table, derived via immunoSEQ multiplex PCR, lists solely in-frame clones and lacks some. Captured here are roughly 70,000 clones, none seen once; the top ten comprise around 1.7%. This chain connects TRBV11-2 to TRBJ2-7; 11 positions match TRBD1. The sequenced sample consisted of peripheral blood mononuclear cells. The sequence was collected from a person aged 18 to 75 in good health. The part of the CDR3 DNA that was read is TGTGCCAGCAGCTTAACGGGACAGGGGGCCTACGAG. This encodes CASSLTGQGAYE. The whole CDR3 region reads CASSLTGQGAYEQYF.